The present T cell receptor (beta chain) was sequenced within a study of blood T cell repertoires in COVID-19 (dated by TCRdb to the early 2020s). Looking at the study overall: Samples from collaborators originated in the United States, Italy and Spain and spanned both the acute and convalescent phases of COVID-19. The samples were drawn from two sources: the first 160 participants of the ongoing ImmuneRACE study, and over 950 subjects contributed by 6 global collaborators. The repertoires were released in a freely available public database intended as a resource for research on the immune response to SARS-CoV-2. A de-identified subject ID, COVID-19 status, age in years and sex were almost always included in the sample metadata. The material from the prospective study consisted of cDNA or gDNA derived from T cells, B-cell-depleted T cells, or PBMCs. The dataset comprised deeply sampled blood TCRbeta repertoires from subjects exposed to, actively infected with, or recovered from COVID-19. Where available, HLA class I and class II types were taken from metadata supplied by the sample provider and were not determined by assay-based typing.

One collaborating source in Seattle enrolled patients during active infection and followed them longitudinally through the course of disease. Collaborating institutions collected whole blood in K2EDTA tubes following their own protocols. For TCRbeta analysis, collaborators shipped samples in one of three forms: frozen whole blood, isolated PBMCs, or DNA extracted from either of those sample types. TCRbeta CDR3 regions were amplified from genomic DNA using the immunoSEQ Assay, a bias-controlled multiplex PCR. The published analysis was carried out like this. The number of nucleated cells in each sample was estimated from the amplification of reference gene primers within the assay. Sequence reads were collapsed and filtered to measure the absolute abundance of every unique TCRbeta CDR3 rearrangement. For each sample, productive Simpson clonality was calculated as the square root of Simpson's diversity index across productive rearrangements. The clones in this table, taken by TCRdb from immuneACCESS, are in-frame only. Not every clone is retained; where verified, under half of the shortfall comes from an unresolved V gene, and the cause of the rest is unknown. D and trimming come from the DNA, and the V and J calls and clone size come from that table. This sample lists a few hundred thousand clones; about nine tenths were detected once. The top ten constitute around 12% of the sample.

A note on this clone: Its antigen remains unidentified. No per-base quality is available; no much larger clone lies one base away.

In the germline V gene, CDR1 corresponds to SGHTA and CDR2 to FQGNSA. Relative to germline, V is missing 5 bases and J is missing 6 bases, with 10 bases of the junction outside any gene match. The CDR3 contains 15 residues, cysteine and phenylalanine counted. Only the CDR3 DNA stays, 45 bases, in frame from base 1. General findings and caveats noted by the study authors: Clinical and demographic metadata were provided uncurated, with the amount varying by source and participant.

Input material: peripheral blood. The V and J genes are TRBV7-2 and TRBJ2-7; 10 junctional bases match TRBD1. The sequence came from a woman in her 50s with COVID-19, enrolled during active disease. The DNA sequence is TGTGCCAGCAGCGTGGGACAGGGGAGGGGAGGCGAGCAGTACTTC. This codes for CASSVGQGRGGEQYF.